What follows are 12 T cell receptor beta chains derived from one specimen sequenced in a study of vaccination and CD4 T cells after COVID-19. Treatment: roughly 10-day PBMC culture with coronavirus spike peptide pools or control peptides (ViraFEST assay). Antigen specificity for these receptors is unknown. Cultured CD4+ T cell DNA underwent sequencing with the Oncomine TCR Beta short-read assay. TCRdb reprocessed the PCR reads with MiXCR, giving one entry per CDR3 protein. The data hold about 11,000 distinct CDR3 sequences, with roughly 46% observed a single time. Material for sequencing was CD4+ T cells from blood, cultured in vitro. The source is a human donor who had recovered from COVID-19.

The chain combines TRBV21-1 with TRBJ2-3; TRBD2, the table's D call, lacks a check against the DNA. TRBV21-1 is tagged as a pseudogene. This CDR3 contains 20 residues. CDR3 sequence reads: CASSKGASGAAVLSTDTQYF. In DNA, the CDR3 is TGTGCCAGCAGCAAAGGCGCCAGCGGGGCCGCCGTCCTTTCCACAGATACGCAGTATTTT.

The chain carries TRBV6-1 and TRBJ1-1; 8 bases match TRBD1. Looked up from germline, CDR1 is MNHNS and CDR2 is SASEGT. V gave up 6 bases and J gave up 11 bases; unmatched junction bases: 14. This CDR3 is built from 14 residues. The CDR3 DNA follows: TGTGCCAGCAGCGATAGACAGGGGCTTGAGACGGCTTTCTTT. It encodes CASSDRQGLETAFF.

A word on this clonotype: A junction end diverges from the germline sequence, so it may reflect a read error. The chain has TRBV12-3 or TRBV12-4 and TRBJ2-7; D is possibly TRBD2 (5 bases). The CDR3 covers 12 residues. This chain's CDR3 is CASNGGSNEQYF. The DNA of the CDR3 is TGTGCCAGCAACGGAGGCTCCAACGAGCAGTACTTC.

The J gene is TRBJ1-5, the V gene TRBV19, with D tentatively TRBD1 (5 bases). The germline gives CDR1 LNHDA, CDR2 SQIVND (reference sequence). V was pared by 0 bases and J by 11 bases, with 14 bases between. The CDR3 has 14 amino acids. CDR3 sequence (DNA): TGTGCCAGTAGTATAGATTCCGGGGCAGGGTCCCAGCATTTT. This codes for CASSIDSGAGSQHF. The full variable domain, its missing parts supplied by reference TRBV19 and TRBJ1-5, is DGGITQSPKYLFRKEGQNVTLSCEQNLNHDAMYWYRQDPGQGLRLIYYSQIVNDFQKGDIAEGYSVSREKKESFPLTVTSAQKNPTAFYLCASSIDSGAGSQHFGDGTRLSIL.

The chain joins TRBV6-1 to TRBJ1-2; the D gene is possibly TRBD1 (6 bases). CDR3 length equals 12 residues. Germline CDR1 reads MNHNS; CDR2 reads SASEGT. Trimming left V 6 bases short and J 8 bases short, with 13 bases between. CDR3 protein: CASSLSGVGYTF. DNA of the CDR3: TGTGCCAGCAGCCTGTCAGGGGTAGGCTACACCTTC.

The gene calls are TRBV20-1 and TRBJ1-1, with a possible D match to TRBD1 (5 bases). Germline assignment: CDR1 DFQATT and CDR2 SNEGSKA (reference sequence). V lost 0 bases and J 1 base, leaving 15 bases between the germline ends. This CDR3 region has 16 residues. The CDR3 nucleotides are TGCAGTGCTAGAGAAGCCAGGGCGGGGACGAACACTGAAGCTTTCTTT. It translates to CSAREARAGTNTEAFF.

The chain combines TRBV5-4 with TRBJ2-7; 8 bases map to TRBD2. CDR1 and CDR2 (germline): SGHNT, YYREEE (reference sequence). V lost 4 bases to trimming and J lost 0 bases; unmatched junction nucleotides: 9. The CDR3 runs 16 residues. The CDR3 loop is CASSRGGQLSSYEQYF. Here the CDR3 DNA reads TGTGCCAGCAGCCGGGGGGGGCAGTTAAGCTCCTACGAGCAGTACTTC.

This chain connects TRBV5-4 to TRBJ1-2; 9 nucleotides align to TRBD1. The CDR3 contains 15 residues. CDR1 is SGHNT and CDR2 is YYREEE in the germline V gene (reference sequence). V gave up 3 bases and J gave up 8 bases; unmatched junction bases: 11. The CDR3 is CASSYRPDRGYGYTF. In nucleotides, the CDR3 is TGTGCCAGCAGCTATCGCCCGGACAGGGGCTACGGCTACACCTTC. The variable domain in full, with the rest retrieved from reference TRBV5-4 and TRBJ1-2, is ETGVTQSPTHLIKTRGQQVTLRCSSQSGHNTVSWYQQALGQGPQFIFQYYREEENGRGNFPPRFSGLQFPNYSSELNVNALELDDSALYLCASSYRPDRGYGYTFGSGTRLTVV.

The J gene is TRBJ1-1, the V gene TRBV20-1; no clear D. V lost 4 bases and J 2 bases, leaving 14 bases between the germline ends. The CDR3 totals 14 residues. The germline V gene encodes CDR1 DFQATT and CDR2 SNEGSKA (reference sequence). The CDR3 loop reads CSATPMDGNTEAFF. The CDR3 DNA reads TGCAGTGCTACCCCAATGGACGGAAACACTGAAGCTTTCTTT.

This sequence joins TRBV11-2 and TRBJ2-3; D may be TRBD1 (6 bases). There are 12 residues in the CDR3. Per germline, CDR1 SGHAT and CDR2 FQNNGV. V lost 8 bases to trimming and J lost 3 bases, with 9 bases between them. This CDR3 is CASVRGTDTQYF. CDR3 DNA: TGTGCCAGCGTCAGGGGTACAGATACGCAGTATTTT.

This clonotype counts as large (0.1 to 1%). This chain links TRBV27 with TRBJ1-2, with D tentatively TRBD1 (5 bases). The CDR3 has 15 amino acids. V lost 4 bases, J lost 6 bases, and 18 bases lay in between. Germline CDR1 and CDR2: MNHEY and SMNVEV (reference sequence). The CDR3 coding sequence is TGTGCCAGCAGTTCTAGGCAGGGTGGATGGAATGGCTACACCTTC. This sequence encodes CASSSRQGGWNGYTF.

V and J are TRBV2 and TRBJ2-5, with D tentatively TRBD1 (6 bases). CDR3 size: 11 residues. CDR1 and CDR2 (germline): SNHLY, FYNNEI. V was trimmed by 3 bases and J by 9 bases, leaving 8 bases between them. CDR3 region: CASSESGAQYF. CDR3 DNA sequence: TGTGCCAGCAGTGAGTCAGGGGCCCAGTACTTC.